These 25 T cell receptor beta chains originate from one sample sequenced in a study of T cell changes during pregnancy in multiple sclerosis. The repertoire was sequenced with immunoSEQ multiplex PCR; TCRdb's copy has only in-frame clones and lacks some. The sample includes roughly 87,000 clones, 85% to 95% of them seen just once. Here the sequenced sample was peripheral blood, taken in the third trimester of pregnancy. Receptors originate from a female donor in good health, enrolled as a control in a pregnancy study.

The rearrangement links TRBV5-1 to TRBJ2-7, with 9 bases identical to TRBD2. In germline, CDR1 is SGHRS, CDR2 YFSETQ. CDR3 length: 16 residues. V was pared by 0 bases and J by 6 bases, with 10 bases of the junction left unmatched. This chain's CDR3 is CASSLDTVAGAAEQYF. CDR3 nucleotides: TGCGCCAGCAGCTTGGATACGGTAGCGGGAGCGGCCGAGCAGTACTTC. The variable domain in full, with the rest retrieved from reference TRBV5-1 and TRBJ2-7, is KAGVTQTPRYLIKTRGQQVTLSCSPISGHRSVSWYQQTPGQGLQFLFEYFSETQRNKGNFPGRFSGRQFSNSRSEMNVSTLELGDSALYLCASSLDTVAGAAEQYFGPGTRLTVT.

This chain connects TRBV5-4 to TRBJ2-1; 12 nucleotides match TRBD2. The ends lost 1 base at V and 8 bases at J; junction bases unmatched: 4. Germline CDR1 reads SGHNT; CDR2 reads YYREEE (reference sequence). This CDR3 comprises 15 residues. CDR3 protein: CASSLRLAGAHEQFF. The CDR3 DNA follows: TGTGCCAGCAGCTTGCGACTAGCGGGAGCACATGAGCAGTTCTTC.

In its sample, this clone was seen a few times. V is TRBV6-1 and J is TRBJ2-7; D is perhaps TRBD1 (6 bases). Trimming pared 2 bases from V and 6 bases from J, leaving 17 bases between. This CDR3 contains 15 residues. Germline-derived CDR1 and CDR2 are MNHNS and SASEGT. In DNA, the CDR3 is TGTGCCAGCAGTGAACAGTTGGGGGCTACGGGCGAGCAGTACTTC. As protein: CASSEQLGATGEQYF.

This chain connects TRBV9 to TRBJ2-2; TRBD1 aligns across 11 bases. Germline lookup yields CDR1 SGDLS and CDR2 YYNGEE. With V trimmed by 0 bases and J by 7 bases, 8 bases remained unmatched. The CDR3 length is 17 residues. In DNA, the CDR3 is TGTGCCAGCAGCGTAGCGACAGGGACAGGGGGGAACGGGGAGCTGTTTTTT. Its protein is CASSVATGTGGNGELFF.

The rearrangement links TRBV25-1 to TRBJ2-3, with 8 bases that match TRBD1. Germline V lookup: CDR1 MGHDK, CDR2 SYGVNS. The CDR3 sequence is 17 residues long. The trim removed 4 bases at V and 1 base at J, leaving 10 bases unmatched. The CDR3 here is CASSGPSPGQGTDTQYF. CDR3 in DNA: TGTGCCAGCAGTGGTCCGTCTCCGGGACAGGGCACAGATACGCAGTATTTT.

V gene TRBV19 combines with J gene TRBJ2-7, with D maybe TRBD1 (6 bases). CDR1 LNHDA and CDR2 SQIVND come from the germline V gene (reference sequence). The CDR3 totals 15 residues. The V gene lost 0 bases and the J gene lost 3 bases, with 12 bases spanning the gap. The CDR3 region has the DNA TGTGCCAGTAGTATAGACGGCAGGGGCGACTACGAGCAGTACTTC. Translating gives CASSIDGRGDYEQYF.

The chain combines TRBV7-2 with TRBJ2-7; the D gene is possibly TRBD2 (5 bases). V was shortened by 2 bases and J by 0 bases, with 8 bases between the two germline ends. Germline V CDR1 and CDR2: SGHTA, FQGNSA. CDR3 length equals 14 residues. The CDR3 region is CASSLLGLSYEQYF. As DNA, the CDR3 is TGTGCCAGCAGCTTACTCGGACTCTCCTACGAGCAGTACTTC.

This chain uses TRBV2 with TRBJ2-7, with 7 positions matching TRBD2. The CDR3 is 13 residues long. Losses at the gene ends were 3 bases for V and 4 bases for J; bases not matched to a gene: 3. The germline V gene encodes CDR1 SNHLY and CDR2 FYNNEI. The chain's CDR3 is CASSEWEGYEQYF. The CDR3 coding sequence is TGTGCCAGCAGTGAGTGGGAGGGATACGAGCAGTACTTC.

The chain employs TRBV5-1 and TRBJ2-1; TRBD2 matches at 7 bases. The CDR3 length is 19 residues. V dropped 0 bases and J dropped 7; count of bases not matched to a gene: 19. Germline CDR1 SGHRS, CDR2 YFSETQ. In DNA, the CDR3 is TGCGCCAGCAGCTTGGAGGCCCAGGGCGGGAGCTTCAAAGGGAATGAGCAGTTCTTC. Translated, it gives CASSLEAQGGSFKGNEQFF.

This clone was picked up one time. This rearrangement joins TRBV14 to TRBJ2-3, with D hard to call. Germline V gene lookup returns CDR1 SGHDN and CDR2 FVKESK. Trimming took 6 bases from V and 2 from J, leaving 3 bases between them. The CDR3 consists of 11 residues. The CDR3 sequence is CASSHTDTQYF. In nucleotides, the CDR3 is TGTGCCAGCAGTCACACAGATACGCAGTATTTT. Full variable domain (outside the CDR3, taken from reference TRBV14 and TRBJ2-3): EAGVTQFPSHSVIEKGQTVTLRCDPISGHDNLYWYRRVMGKEIKFLLHFVKESKQDESGMPNNRFLAERTGGTYSTLKVQPAELEDSGVYFCASSHTDTQYFGPGTRLTVL.

V is TRBV28 and J is TRBJ2-3, with a weak D call TRBD2 (5 bases). The CDR3 runs to 14 residues. Germline assignment: CDR1 MDHEN and CDR2 SYDVKM. Trimming left V 4 bases short and J 6 bases short, with 14 bases between. In nucleotides, the CDR3 is TGTGCCAGCAGTTCCCCCGGGGTCGATGATACGCAGTATTTT. Translation: CASSSPGVDDTQYF.

The chain joins TRBV2 to TRBJ1-1; D is unclear. The germline CDR1 and CDR2 sequences are SNHLY and FYNNEI. V was pared by 6 bases and J by 8 bases, with 7 bases between. The CDR3 extends over 10 amino acids. The CDR3 nucleotides are TGTGCCAGCAGGGGAGCCGAAGCTTTCTTT. This codes for CASRGAEAFF.

The chain carries TRBV5-1 and TRBJ2-1; 7 nucleotides match TRBD2. V was pared by 0 bases and J by 7 bases, with 10 bases of the junction left unmatched. The CDR3 length is 16 residues. Per germline, CDR1 SGHRS and CDR2 YFSETQ. CDR3 coding DNA: TGCGCCAGCAGCTTGGCTGCGGCGGGAGCTCCGAATGAGCAGTTCTTC. Residues: CASSLAAAGAPNEQFF.

The rearrangement joins TRBV6-5 to TRBJ1-1; D gene ambiguous. This CDR3 region has 14 residues. Germline CDR1 and CDR2: MNHEY and SVGAGI. Between the trimmed V and J ends, which lost 2 bases and 4 bases, there was a span of 11 bases. The DNA for the CDR3 is TGTGCCAGCAGTTACGAGGGTTTAGGCACTGAAGCTTTCTTT. This translates into CASSYEGLGTEAFF.

The V and J genes are TRBV9 and TRBJ2-2, with 14 bases aligning to TRBD2. The CDR3 spans 18 residues. The germline V gene has CDR1 SGDLS and CDR2 YYNGEE. The V gene end was trimmed by 8 bases and the J gene end by 7 bases; junction bases not matched to a gene: 16. The chain's CDR3 is CASASYGTSGSRGGELFF. The CDR3 DNA sequence: TGTGCCAGTGCTTCCTACGGGACTAGCGGGAGTCGCGGCGGGGAGCTGTTTTTT.

The rearrangement links TRBV27 to TRBJ2-7; D is possibly TRBD2 (5 bases). V shed 5 bases and J shed 3 bases, with 11 bases lying between them. Germline V gives CDR1 MNHEY, CDR2 SMNVEV (reference sequence). This CDR3 is built from 13 residues. This CDR3 reads CASSIGESYEQYF. CDR3 in DNA: TGTGCCAGCAGTATCGGGGAGAGCTACGAGCAGTACTTC.

This clone is a singleton in its sample. The gene calls are TRBV9 and TRBJ1-1; possibly TRBD1 for D (6 bases). Per germline, CDR1 SGDLS and CDR2 YYNGEE. The CDR3 spans 14 residues. V lost 4 bases and J lost 1, with 11 bases in between. CDR3 coding DNA: TGTGCCAGCAGCCGAGGGGGGGGGAACACTGAAGCTTTCTTT. This sequence encodes CASSRGGGNTEAFF.

This chain links TRBV19 with TRBJ2-3; 10 bases line up with TRBD2. J was trimmed by 4 bases and V by 6 bases; bases with no gene match: 7. The CDR3 runs to 15 residues. Germline CDR1 and CDR2: LNHDA and SQIVND (reference sequence). The DNA of the CDR3 is TGTGCCAGTAGGGCAGTAGCGGGAGGAGCAGATACGCAGTATTTT. It is translated as CASRAVAGGADTQYF.

The V and J genes are TRBV28 and TRBJ2-1; TRBD1 agrees at 11 bases. The germline V gene has CDR1 MDHEN and CDR2 SYDVKM. The V segment lost 4 bases and the J segment 3 bases; nucleotides outside the gene matches: 2. The CDR3 consists of 15 residues. CDR3: CASSSDRGLYNEQFF. In DNA form, the CDR3 reads TGTGCCAGCAGTTCGGACAGGGGGCTCTACAATGAGCAGTTCTTC.

This chain joins TRBV19 and TRBJ2-1; 9 bases match TRBD2. Looked up from germline, CDR1 is LNHDA and CDR2 is SQIVND (reference sequence). V trimming: 3 bases; J trimming: 4 bases; junction bases outside the gene matches: 10. This CDR3 has 17 amino acids. The CDR3 bases are TGTGCCAGTAGTATGGGGCGCGGGAGGGCCCTGTACAATGAGCAGTTCTTC. This encodes CASSMGRGRALYNEQFF.

This chain uses TRBV7-9 with TRBJ2-7, with D tentatively TRBD1 (6 bases). This CDR3 spans 16 amino acids. Germline CDR1 is SEHNR and CDR2 is FQNEAQ (reference sequence). Deletions cut 4 bases from V and 1 base from J, with 17 bases between. CDR3 DNA: TGTGCCAGCAGCTCCTTTGTGACAGGTTCATCCTACGAGCAGTACTTC. Encoded protein: CASSSFVTGSSYEQYF.

The CDR3 DNA is TGCGCCAGCAGTGAGTCGAGTTCCCCAAGGGGAGCCAAAAACATTCAGTACTTC. As protein: CASSESSSPRGAKNIQYF. This rearrangement joins TRBV10-1 to TRBJ2-4; D may be TRBD1 (5 bases). Trimming took 0 bases from V and 0 from J, leaving 15 bases between them. This CDR3 is built from 18 residues. Germline CDR1 and CDR2: WNHNN and SYGVQD (reference sequence).

This clone was seen just once. This chain uses TRBV15 with TRBJ1-2; TRBD1 matches at 10 bases. V trimming: 3 bases; J trimming: 3 bases; junction bases outside the gene matches: 4. The CDR3 contains 15 residues. The germline V gene has CDR1 LNHNV and CDR2 YYDKDF (reference sequence). The CDR3 region is CATSSTGTGDYGYTF. CDR3 DNA: TGTGCCACCAGCAGCACCGGGACAGGGGACTATGGCTACACCTTC.

This clone came up once. A read error may account for a junction end that differs from germline. The rearrangement joins TRBV2 to TRBJ1-2; D is perhaps TRBD1 (5 bases). This CDR3 spans 15 amino acids. Germline V lookup: CDR1 SNHLY, CDR2 FYNNEI. CDR3 sequence reads: CASSEVPGGAYVYTF. Here the CDR3 DNA reads TGTGCCAGCAGTGAAGTACCGGGTGGGGCTTATGTCTACACCTTC. The complete variable domain, with remaining parts taken from reference TRBV2 and TRBJ1-2, reads EPEVTQTPSHQVTQMGQEVILRCVPISNHLYFYWYRQILGQKVEFLVSFYNNEISEKSEIFDDQFSVERPDGSNFTLKIRSTKLEDSAMYFCASSEVPGGAYVYTFGSGTRLTVV.

The CDR3 DNA reads TGTGCCAGCAGCTTAGTGACTAGCACCACAGAGCAGTTCTTC. Its protein is CASSLVTSTTEQFF. The chain links TRBV7-2 to TRBJ2-1; 7 bases line up with TRBD2. The CDR3 consists of 14 residues. Germline values: CDR1 SGHTA, CDR2 FQGNSA. J gave up 10 bases and V 1 base, and 7 bases lay outside the gene matches.